A single sample is the source of the 17 T cell receptor beta chains below, sequenced in a study of T-cell reconstitution after alpha-beta-depleted transplantation in children. Construction of the TCRbeta library involved unique molecular identifiers. One entry per CDR3 protein results from TCRdb running MiXCR on the PCR reads. The sample lists over 85,000 distinct CDR3 sequences, under 7% occurring once. The source material was PBMCs, mostly from graft donor cells, sampled 60 days after TCRalphabeta/CD19-depleted stem cell transplant. The source of these receptors is a female patient between 2 and 15 years old who had a stem cell transplant for Fanconi anemia, so the T cells may come from the graft donor.

This clonotype was seen repeatedly, ten times or more. V usage is TRBV2 and J usage is TRBJ1-2; D not certain. The germline V and J ends were trimmed by 6 bases and 2 bases, with 10 bases remaining between them. Germline CDR1 and CDR2: SNHLY and FYNNEI. The CDR3 covers 13 residues. Written as DNA, the CDR3 is TGTGCCAGCAGGACGGACGGGAACTATGGCTACACCTTC. Amino acids: CASRTDGNYGYTF.

This clonotype has only a few counts. V usage is TRBV5-1 and J usage is TRBJ1-5, with TRBD1 matching 7 bases. CDR3 length: 14 residues. The V segment lost 0 bases and the J segment 6 bases; nucleotides outside the gene matches: 3. Germline V gene data show CDR1 as SGHRS and CDR2 as YFSETQ. In DNA form, the CDR3 reads TGCGCCAGCAGCTTGGGACAGGGTTTTCAGCCCCAGCATTTT. Translated, it gives CASSLGQGFQPQHF.

This chain connects TRBV20-1 to TRBJ1-3; 9 positions agree with TRBD1. The CDR3 sequence is 16 residues long. With V trimmed by 1 base and J by 8 bases, 12 bases remained unmatched. Germline loops: CDR1 DFQATT, CDR2 SNEGSKA (reference sequence). The CDR3 protein is CSARGAAGTGRHTIYF. The CDR3 coding sequence is TGCAGTGCTAGAGGCGCCGCCGGGACAGGGAGGCACACCATATATTTT.

This clonotype was observed at least ten times. This rearrangement joins TRBV27 to TRBJ2-7; 10 bases match TRBD2. This CDR3 contains 17 residues. Trimming at V came to 7 bases and at J to 3 bases, leaving 15 bases not matched to a gene. Germline CDR1 MNHEY, CDR2 SMNVEV (reference sequence). The CDR3 DNA reads as TGTGCCAGCAACTACTACACTGGGACTAGCGATAACTACGAGCAGTACTTC. This gives the protein CASNYYTGTSDNYEQYF.

This clonotype appeared many times. The chain combines TRBV6-5 with TRBJ1-1; no clear D. The V end lost 7 bases, the J end lost 1 base, and 13 bases lay between the germline ends. Germline V lookup: CDR1 MNHEY, CDR2 SVGAGI. The CDR3 contains 14 residues. The CDR3 sequence: CASIYLPANTEAFF. CDR3 bases: TGTGCCAGCATATACCTTCCGGCGAACACTGAAGCTTTCTTT.

This clonotype has at least ten counts. The CDR3 DNA reads as TGTGCCAGCAGCTTAGGTCGGCTAGCGGAATTCTACGAGCAGTACTTC. It is translated as CASSLGRLAEFYEQYF. The chain employs TRBV13 and TRBJ2-7; 7 positions match TRBD2. CDR3 length: 16 amino acids. With V trimmed by 0 bases and J by 3 bases, 8 bases remained unmatched. In germline, CDR1 is PRHDT, CDR2 FYEKMQ (reference sequence). Full variable domain (rest looked up from reference TRBV13 and TRBJ2-7): AAGVIQSPRHLIKEKRETATLKCYPIPRHDTVYWYQQGPGQDPQFLISFYEKMQSDKGSIPDRFSAQQFSDYHSELNMSSLELGDSALYFCASSLGRLAEFYEQYFGPGTRLTVT.

As for this clonotype: A much bigger clone sits one base away, suggesting this may be a read error. The conserved phenylalanine or tryptophan normally closing the CDR3 is absent here, so this likely arose from a read error. The chain is built from TRBV2 and TRBJ2-1; possible D gene TRBD1, 5 bases. The V and J ends lost 6 bases and 0 bases respectively, with 12 bases between them. This CDR3 spans 15 amino acids. Per the germline V gene, CDR1 is SNHLY and CDR2 is FYNNEI. CDR3 in DNA: TGTGCCAGCAGAAGACAGAGTAGCTCCTACAATGAGCAGTTCTGC. Translating gives CASRRQSSSYNEQFC.

The chain links TRBV18 to TRBJ1-1; D call uncertain. Per germline, CDR1 KGHSH and CDR2 LQKENI. The CDR3 runs to 13 residues. The V gene lost 0 bases and the J gene lost 7 bases, with 9 bases spanning the gap. CDR3 protein: CASSPPRGVEAFF. Written as DNA, the CDR3 is TGTGCCAGCTCACCACCTCGTGGGGTTGAAGCTTTCTTT.

This clonotype has a count of ten or more. The rearrangement joins TRBV12-3 or TRBV12-4 to TRBJ1-4; D perhaps matches TRBD1 (5 bases). The length of the CDR3 is 15 residues. Trimming left V 3 bases short and J 3 bases short, with 11 bases between. CDR3 in amino acids: CASSFGGTPNEKLFF. The CDR3 DNA is TGTGCCAGCAGTTTTGGGGGAACACCTAATGAAAAACTGTTTTTT.

This clonotype occurred a few times. The chain joins TRBV25-1 to TRBJ2-5, with no clear D. The V end lost 3 bases, the J end lost 5 bases, and 4 bases lay between the germline ends. This CDR3 contains 11 residues. Per the germline V gene, CDR1 is MGHDK and CDR2 is SYGVNS. The CDR3 here is CASSDVETQYF. The CDR3, as DNA: TGTGCCAGCAGTGATGTGGAGACCCAGTACTTC.

This chain uses TRBV7-7 with TRBJ2-1; 7 bases are a match to TRBD2. V lost 5 bases and J lost 0; bases outside the gene matches: 4. CDR1 SSHAT and CDR2 FNYEAQ come from the germline V gene (reference sequence). This CDR3 has 15 residues. CDR3 sequence (DNA): TGTGCCAGCAGCCTGGGACTACCCTCCTACAATGAGCAGTTCTTC. As protein: CASSLGLPSYNEQFF.

This clonotype was counted at least ten times. The rearrangement uses TRBV12-3 or TRBV12-4 and TRBJ1-2; 9 nucleotides agree with TRBD1. The V gene end was trimmed by 5 bases and the J gene end by 2 bases; junction bases not matched to a gene: 9. The CDR3 totals 16 residues. The CDR3 loop reads CASSRSNRGPNYGYTF. The CDR3 DNA sequence: TGTGCCAGCAGTAGAAGTAACAGGGGGCCGAACTATGGCTACACCTTC.

This clonotype was recorded at least ten times. This chain links TRBV7-2 with TRBJ2-3; no clear D. CDR3 size: 14 residues. The V end was cut by 0 bases, the J end by 2 bases, with 6 bases between. Germline V gene data show CDR1 as SGHTA and CDR2 as FQGNSA. CDR3 nucleotides: TGTGCCAGCAGCTTAGCTCGCGCCACAGATACGCAGTATTTT. Its translation: CASSLARATDTQYF.

This clonotype was recorded many times. This chain connects TRBV12-3 or TRBV12-4 to TRBJ2-1, with a possible D match to TRBD2 (6 bases). The V end was cut by 3 bases, the J end by 7 bases, with 19 bases between. The CDR3 covers 16 residues. CDR3 bases: TGTGCCAGCAGTTTTTGGGGTGGGGGGAAATTGAATGAGCAGTTCTTC. It specifies CASSFWGGGKLNEQFF.

Many counts were recorded for this clonotype. V and J are TRBV6-1 and TRBJ2-2, with TRBD1 as a possible D gene (6 bases). The CDR3 length is 14 residues. V shed 8 bases and J shed 5 bases, with 15 bases lying between them. From germline, CDR1 is MNHNS and CDR2 SASEGT. The CDR3 DNA sequence: TGTGCCAGCTGGAGGCAGGGGAAAACCGGGGAGCTGTTTTTT. Amino acid sequence: CASWRQGKTGELFF.

This clonotype was observed at least ten times. CDR3 nucleotides: TGCGCCAGCAGCTTGGCCCTTTCCGGAGCGAGGCAGACCCAGTACTTC. Its translation: CASSLALSGARQTQYF. The V and J genes are TRBV5-1 and TRBJ2-5; D remains unclear. V lost 0 bases, J lost 6 bases, and 18 bases lay in between. Germline CDR1 is SGHRS and CDR2 is YFSETQ. This CDR3 is built from 16 residues.

A few counts support this clonotype. The CDR3 DNA reads TGTGCCAGCAGTGGCGACAGGATCTACGAGCAGTACTTC. Translated, it gives CASSGDRIYEQYF. This rearrangement joins TRBV2 to TRBJ2-7; TRBD1 is a possible D gene (6 bases). This CDR3 has 13 residues. Germline CDR1 and CDR2: SNHLY and FYNNEI. The V end lost 4 bases, the J end lost 3 bases, and 10 bases lay between the germline ends.